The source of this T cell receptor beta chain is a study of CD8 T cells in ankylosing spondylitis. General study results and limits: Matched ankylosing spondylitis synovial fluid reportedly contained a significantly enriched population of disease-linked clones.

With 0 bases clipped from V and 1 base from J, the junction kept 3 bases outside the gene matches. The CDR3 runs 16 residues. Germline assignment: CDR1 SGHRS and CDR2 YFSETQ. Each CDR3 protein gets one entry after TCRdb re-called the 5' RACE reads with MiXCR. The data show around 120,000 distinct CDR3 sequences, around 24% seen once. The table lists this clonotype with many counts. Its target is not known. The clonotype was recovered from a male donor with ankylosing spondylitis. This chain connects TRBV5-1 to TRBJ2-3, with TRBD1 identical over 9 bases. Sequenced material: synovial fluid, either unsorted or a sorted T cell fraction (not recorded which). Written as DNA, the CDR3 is TGCGCCAGCAGCTTGGGGACAGGGGCGGGCACAGATACGCAGTATTTT. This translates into CASSLGTGAGTDTQYF.